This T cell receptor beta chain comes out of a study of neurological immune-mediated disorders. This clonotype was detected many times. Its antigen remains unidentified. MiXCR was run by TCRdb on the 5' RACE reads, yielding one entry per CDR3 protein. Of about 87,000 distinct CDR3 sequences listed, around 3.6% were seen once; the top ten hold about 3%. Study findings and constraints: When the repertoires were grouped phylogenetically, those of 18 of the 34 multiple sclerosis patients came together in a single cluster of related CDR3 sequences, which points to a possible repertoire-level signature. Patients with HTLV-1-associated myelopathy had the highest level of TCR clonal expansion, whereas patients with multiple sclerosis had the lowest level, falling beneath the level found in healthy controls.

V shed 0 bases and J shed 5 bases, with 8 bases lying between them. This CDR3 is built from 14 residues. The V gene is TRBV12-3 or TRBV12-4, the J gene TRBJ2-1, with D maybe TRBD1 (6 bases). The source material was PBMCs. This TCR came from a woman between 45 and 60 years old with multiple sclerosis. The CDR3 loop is CASSLAHRDNEQFF. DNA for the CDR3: TGTGCCAGCAGTTTAGCCCACAGGGACAATGAGCAGTTCTTC.